Presented here are 31 T cell receptor beta chains from one specimen sequenced in a study of blood T cells in healthy people across ages. The use of a sample-barcoded 5' primer and a J-beta primer mix characterized a second PCR of roughly 6 to 12 cycles. TCRdb re-called the 5' RACE reads through MiXCR, storing one row per CDR3 protein. Of about 570,000 distinct CDR3 sequences listed, roughly a quarter are singletons. These data also formed part of another study, on T cells of mothers and their children.

Material for sequencing was blood. These receptors originate from a boy aged 2-9 years in good health.

Only a few counts were recorded for this clonotype. The chain has TRBV10-3 and TRBJ1-1; a weak D match, TRBD1 (5 bases). Germline V gives CDR1 ENHRY, CDR2 SYGVKD. The CDR3 is 14 amino acids. V lost 6 bases to trimming and J lost 3 bases, with 14 bases between them. The CDR3 sequence is CAISKTDPDTEAFF. The CDR3 nucleotides are TGTGCCATCAGCAAGACAGACCCGGACACTGAAGCTTTCTTT.

The rearrangement joins TRBV4-3 to TRBJ2-6, with TRBD2 as a possible D gene (5 bases). The CDR3 sequence is 18 residues long. Looked up from germline, CDR1 is LGHNA and CDR2 is YSLEER. V lost 2 bases, J lost 0 bases, and 14 bases lay in between. The CDR3 reads CASSQTGLGSSGANVLTF. Here the CDR3 DNA reads TGCGCCAGCAGCCAAACTGGTCTGGGGAGCTCTGGGGCCAACGTCCTGACTTTC.

J is TRBJ1-2 and V is TRBV5-1; TRBD1 is a possible D gene (5 bases). This CDR3 has 15 amino acids. Trimming stripped 0 bases from V and 4 bases from J, with 13 bases between. Germline V gene data show CDR1 as SGHRS and CDR2 as YFSETQ. The CDR3 region is CASSLGGDGFYGYTF. CDR3 DNA: TGCGCCAGCAGCTTGGGGGGCGACGGATTCTATGGCTACACCTTC.

The gene calls are TRBV6-6 and TRBJ2-7; no reliable D call. Per germline, CDR1 MNHNY and CDR2 SVGAGI (reference sequence). The V end was cut by 6 bases, the J end by 2 bases, with 17 bases between. The CDR3 length is 15 residues. The CDR3 nucleotides are TGTGCCAGCAGAACCGGGTCTCGAGTCGCCTACGAGCAGTACTTC. It translates to CASRTGSRVAYEQYF.

In its sample, this clonotype ranks as medium-sized (0.01 to 0.1%). J is TRBJ2-3 and V is TRBV6-1; no definite D call. Germline CDR1 reads MNHNS; CDR2 reads SASEGT. V lost 2 bases to trimming and J lost 4 bases, with 10 bases between them. This CDR3 spans 14 amino acids. Here the CDR3 reads CASSETSDPDTQYF. In DNA form, the CDR3 reads TGTGCCAGCAGTGAAACCTCAGACCCAGATACGCAGTATTTT.

The rearrangement joins TRBV7-6 to TRBJ2-7; TRBD2 aligns across 7 bases. CDR1 is SGHVS, CDR2 FNYEAQ, per germline. Losses at the gene ends were 2 bases for V and 4 bases for J; bases not matched to a gene: 8. The CDR3 has 15 amino acids. The CDR3 protein is CASSLRGSGPYEQYF. The DNA of the CDR3 is TGTGCCAGCAGCTTAAGAGGTAGCGGGCCTTACGAGCAGTACTTC.

J is TRBJ2-5 and V is TRBV7-2; D is ambiguous. The CDR3 runs to 14 residues. Trimming took 5 bases from V and 0 from J, leaving 10 bases between them. Looked up from germline, CDR1 is SGHTA and CDR2 is FQGNSA. The DNA of the CDR3 is TGTGCCAGCAGCCGTCAGGCCTACCAAGAGACCCAGTACTTC. Amino acid sequence: CASSRQAYQETQYF. The full variable domain, in which reference TRBV7-2 and TRBJ2-5 provide the parts outside the CDR3, is GAGVSQSPSNKVTEKGKDVELRCDPISGHTALYWYRQSLGQGLEFLIYFQGNSAPDKSGLPSDRFSAERTGGSVSTLTIQRTQQEDSAVYLCASSRQAYQETQYFGPGTRLLVL.

The rearrangement joins TRBV7-8 to TRBJ2-4, with TRBD1 matching 11 bases. There are 14 residues in the CDR3. Germline CDR1 SGHVS, CDR2 FQNEAQ. V was pared by 5 bases and J by 8 bases, with 5 bases of the junction left unmatched. Here the CDR3 reads CASSLGQGADIQYF. The CDR3 nucleotides read TGTGCCAGCAGCCTTGGACAGGGGGCGGACATTCAGTACTTC.

Concerning this clonotype itself: At one end, the junction sequence differs from germline, possibly due to a read error. The CDR3 loop is CAMTDRNNYGYAF. The CDR3, as DNA: TGTGCCATGACGGACAGGAATAACTATGGCTACGCCTTC. The chain is built from TRBV10-3 and TRBJ1-2; TRBD1 agrees at 7 bases. Germline lookup yields CDR1 ENHRY and CDR2 SYGVKD. This CDR3 region has 13 residues.

CDR3 region: CASSFRGGDEKLFF. The CDR3 nucleotides are TGTGCCAGCAGTTTCAGGGGAGGAGATGAAAAACTGTTTTTT. V usage is TRBV12-3 or TRBV12-4 and J usage is TRBJ1-4; a weak D match, TRBD1 (6 bases). The CDR3 is 14 amino acids. Trimming took off 3 bases at V and 6 bases at J, with 11 bases between the two ends.

The genes are TRBV5-5 and TRBJ2-7, with 7 nucleotides matching TRBD2. This CDR3 has 16 amino acids. V gave up 1 base and J gave up 1 base; unmatched junction bases: 8. Germline V lookup: CDR1 SGHKS, CDR2 YYEKEE (reference sequence). CDR3 coding DNA: TGTGCCAGCAGCTTGTTGCGTGGTAGCGGGTCCTACGAGCAGTACTTC. This translates into CASSLLRGSGSYEQYF.

CDR3 amino acids: CASGFRGQDAKNIQYF. CDR3 in DNA: TGTGCTAGTGGTTTTAGGGGACAGGATGCCAAAAACATTCAGTACTTC. The chain uses TRBV12-5 and TRBJ2-4; 8 positions match TRBD1. Germline V gene data show CDR1 as LGHNT and CDR2 as FRNRAP. This CDR3 comprises 16 residues. V was pared by 3 bases and J by 1 base, with 5 bases of the junction left unmatched.

The rearrangement uses TRBV12-3 or TRBV12-4 and TRBJ1-2; perhaps TRBD1 as D (6 bases). V shed 4 bases and J shed 2 bases, with 14 bases lying between them. The CDR3 sequence is 15 residues long. The CDR3 sequence is CASSYLVGGNYGYTF. The DNA of the CDR3 is TGTGCCAGCAGTTACCTGGTAGGGGGGAACTATGGCTACACCTTC.

This clonotype came up many times. The chain is built from TRBV12-3 or TRBV12-4 and TRBJ2-3; no reliable D call. Trimming cost V 6 bases and J 3 bases, with 7 bases left between them. The CDR3 is 12 amino acids. Written as DNA, the CDR3 is TGTGCCAGCAGCTCTCGGACAGATACGCAGTATTTT. Its translation is CASSSRTDTQYF.

V and J are TRBV7-2 and TRBJ2-5, with D perhaps matching TRBD2 (7 bases). Germline V gene sequence: CDR1 SGHTA, CDR2 FQGNSA. V shed 1 base and J shed 3 bases, with 18 bases lying between them. This CDR3 is 17 amino acids long. This chain's CDR3 is CASSLGSGGADEETQYF. The CDR3 DNA sequence: TGTGCCAGCAGCTTAGGGTCGGGGGGCGCGGATGAAGAGACCCAGTACTTC. Full variable domain (remainder filled in from reference TRBV7-2 and TRBJ2-5): GAGVSQSPSNKVTEKGKDVELRCDPISGHTALYWYRQSLGQGLEFLIYFQGNSAPDKSGLPSDRFSAERTGGSVSTLTIQRTQQEDSAVYLCASSLGSGGADEETQYFGPGTRLLVL.

The gene calls are TRBV6-1 and TRBJ2-2, with a weak D call TRBD1 (6 bases). Germline V lookup: CDR1 MNHNS, CDR2 SASEGT. V lost 6 bases and J lost 7, with 24 bases in between. The CDR3 length is 17 residues. CDR3 nucleotides: TGTGCCAGCAGCCTAGACCACCGGGACAAGTTCTTCGGGGAGCTGTTTTTT. Translated: CASSLDHRDKFFGELFF.

The chain carries TRBV29-1 and TRBJ2-1; a possible D gene is TRBD1 (7 bases). Trimming left V 4 bases short and J 6 bases short, with 16 bases between. The CDR3 is made up of 14 amino acids. Germline assignment: CDR1 SQVTM and CDR2 ANQGSEA. In nucleotides, the CDR3 is TGCAGCGTTGGGGGGGTGACAGGGCGCAATGAGCAGTTCTTC. Protein sequence: CSVGGVTGRNEQFF.

The chain uses TRBV27 and TRBJ2-1, with D uncertain. The CDR3 is 14 residues long. V lost 1 base to trimming and J lost 3 bases, with 7 bases between them. The germline V gene has CDR1 MNHEY and CDR2 SMNVEV (reference sequence). CDR3 sequence (DNA): TGTGCCAGCAGTTTATGGAAAGACTACAATGAGCAGTTCTTC. This gives the protein CASSLWKDYNEQFF.

This clonotype was seen more than once but under ten times. The gene calls are TRBV7-9 and TRBJ1-4; D is unclear. This CDR3 is 14 amino acids long. From germline, CDR1 is SEHNR and CDR2 FQNEAQ (reference sequence). Trimming shortened V by 5 bases and J by 3 bases, and 10 bases separated the two germline ends. CDR3 sequence: CASSIRHPNEKLFF. The CDR3 bases are TGTGCCAGCAGCATAAGACACCCTAATGAAAAACTGTTTTTT. Full variable domain (missing parts from reference TRBV7-9 and TRBJ1-4): DTGVSQNPRHKITKRGQNVTFRCDPISEHNRLYWYRQTLGQGPEFLTYFQNEAQLEKSRLLSDRFSAERPKGSFSTLEIQRTEQGDSAMYLCASSIRHPNEKLFFGSGTQLSVL.

This clonotype was recorded a few times. The rearrangement uses TRBV7-9 and TRBJ2-1; 14 nucleotides agree with TRBD2. V lost 1 base and J lost 9; bases outside the gene matches: 2. CDR1 is SEHNR and CDR2 is FQNEAQ in the germline V gene (reference sequence). This CDR3 comprises 15 residues. CDR3 DNA: TGTGCCAGCAGCTTAGGTGGACTAGCGGGAGGTGAGCAGTTCTTC. Translating it yields CASSLGGLAGGEQFF. Variable domain in full (rest from reference TRBV7-9 and TRBJ2-1): DTGVSQNPRHKITKRGQNVTFRCDPISEHNRLYWYRQTLGQGPEFLTYFQNEAQLEKSRLLSDRFSAERPKGSFSTLEIQRTEQGDSAMYLCASSLGGLAGGEQFFGPGTRLTVL.

The sample holds a few counts of this clonotype. V usage is TRBV11-2 and J usage is TRBJ2-3; 9 bases match TRBD2. Germline V lookup: CDR1 SGHAT, CDR2 FQNNGV. The trim removed 3 bases at V and 2 bases at J, leaving 6 bases unmatched. The CDR3 consists of 16 residues. The CDR3 DNA follows: TGTGCCAGCAGCTTGCTAGCGGGGCCTACCACAGATACGCAGTATTTT. It specifies CASSLLAGPTTDTQYF.

This clonotype was found a few times. The chain carries TRBV7-2 and TRBJ1-1; D call uncertain. This CDR3 region has 11 residues. The V end was cut by 1 base, the J end by 10 bases, with 7 bases between. Germline CDR1 SGHTA, CDR2 FQGNSA. The DNA for the CDR3 is TGTGCCAGCAGCTTAGTTTGGAGAGCTTTCTTT. It encodes CASSLVWRAFF. Complete variable domain (other parts from reference TRBV7-2 and TRBJ1-1): GAGVSQSPSNKVTEKGKDVELRCDPISGHTALYWYRQSLGQGLEFLIYFQGNSAPDKSGLPSDRFSAERTGGSVSTLTIQRTQQEDSAVYLCASSLVWRAFFGQGTRLTVV.

There are a few counts of this clonotype. The V and J genes are TRBV20-1 and TRBJ2-1, with D possibly being TRBD2 (6 bases). The J call may not be correct, given that the DNA end is closer to TRBJ2-7. Germline CDR1 and CDR2: DFQATT and SNEGSKA (reference sequence). This CDR3 spans 14 amino acids. CDR3 sequence: CSARLAGYSYEQYF. The CDR3 DNA reads as TGCAGTGCTAGATTGGCGGGGTACTCCTACGAGCAGTACTTC.

On this clonotype itself: At one of its ends the junction is not consistent with the germline gene, which may arise from a read error. The chain joins TRBV7-9 to TRBJ2-3, with 12 bases identical to TRBD2. The CDR3 is made up of 15 amino acids. CDR1 SEHNR and CDR2 FQNEAQ come from the germline V gene (reference sequence). CDR3: CASTLLAGGTDTQYF. CDR3 DNA sequence: TGTGCCAGCACCTTACTAGCGGGAGGTACAGATACGCAGTATTTT.

This clonotype appeared a few times. This chain joins TRBV18 and TRBJ1-4; no clear D gene. Trimming shortened V by 2 bases and J by 7 bases, and 8 bases separated the two germline ends. CDR1 and CDR2 from the germline V gene are KGHSH and LQKENI. The CDR3 totals 13 residues. The CDR3 coding sequence is TGTGCCAGCTCACCAACGACTGCTGAAAAACTGTTTTTT. This codes for CASSPTTAEKLFF. The full variable domain, completed using reference TRBV18 and TRBJ1-4, is NAGVMQNPRHLVRRRGQEARLRCSPMKGHSHVYWYRQLPEEGLKFMVYLQKENIIDESGMPKERFSAEFPKEGPSILRIQQVVRGDSAAYFCASSPTTAEKLFFGSGTQLSVL.

The chain carries TRBV7-3 and TRBJ1-3, with D perhaps TRBD1 (5 bases). The CDR3 is made up of 15 amino acids. Trimming took 5 bases from V and 0 from J, leaving 11 bases between them. Germline assignment: CDR1 SGHTA and CDR2 FQGTGA. The CDR3 DNA reads as TGTGCCAGCAGCCACGGGACGTTCTCTGGAAACACCATATATTTT. This encodes CASSHGTFSGNTIYF.

The genes are TRBV5-5 and TRBJ2-1; 9 nucleotides align to TRBD1. Germline V gene lookup returns CDR1 SGHKS and CDR2 YYEKEE (reference sequence). CDR3 length equals 15 residues. J lost 3 bases, V lost 4 bases, and 5 bases had no gene match. CDR3 sequence reads: CASSPTGGIYNEQFF. CDR3 nucleotides: TGTGCCAGCAGCCCTACAGGGGGCATCTACAATGAGCAGTTCTTC.

The chain is built from TRBV20-1 and TRBJ2-3; 10 bases line up with TRBD2. This CDR3 region has 15 residues. After removal of 0 bases from V and 6 bases from J, the junction contained 6 bases not matched to a gene. Germline V gene data show CDR1 as DFQATT and CDR2 as SNEGSKA (reference sequence). DNA for the CDR3: TGCAGTGCTAGAGATCAGAGCGGGGGGGCGGATACGCAGTATTTT. The encoded protein is CSARDQSGGADTQYF.

This clonotype was counted only a few times. This chain joins TRBV6-2 or TRBV6-3 and TRBJ2-2; 10 nucleotides agree with TRBD1. Trimming cost V 4 bases and J 3 bases; bases outside gene matches: 2. Germline loops: CDR1 MNHEY, CDR2 SVGEGT. CDR3 size: 15 residues. The CDR3 nucleotides are TGTGCCAGCAGTTCCGGGACAGGGGACACCGGGGAGCTGTTTTTT. This translates into CASSSGTGDTGELFF.

The CDR3 protein is CASSLDLGGTSTDTQYF. For the CDR3, the DNA is TGTGCCAGCAGCTTAGACCTGGGGGGGACTAGCACAGATACGCAGTATTTT. V is TRBV7-8 and J is TRBJ2-3; 7 bases line up with TRBD2. Unmatched junction bases numbered 7, after V lost 1 base and J lost 0 bases. CDR3 length: 17 residues. Germline CDR1 is SGHVS and CDR2 is FQNEAQ.

CDR3 DNA sequence: TGTGCCAGCAGGGGACCGGGACAGGGAATCGCAGTCACTGAAGCTTTCTTT. Translated, it gives CASRGPGQGIAVTEAFF. The chain carries TRBV7-2 and TRBJ1-1; 9 bases are shared with TRBD1. The germline gives CDR1 SGHTA, CDR2 FQGNSA. The V gene end was trimmed by 6 bases and the J gene end by 4 bases; junction bases not matched to a gene: 15. This CDR3 has 17 residues.